These T cell receptor beta chains were read from a single sample in a study of CD8+CD57+ T cells in acquired aplastic anemia. TCRdb re-called the reads through MiXCR, storing one row per CDR3 protein. The sample lists under 75,000 distinct CDR3 sequences, around 50% occurring once. Input material: sorted CD4+, CD8+, or CD8+CD57+ T cells (not recorded which) from PBMCs. Source of these receptors: a human donor in good health, serving as a control. Each CDR3 is given with its conserved first and last residue. The D gene is left open where the match is weak. Rows give clone size only sometimes, using once, few, many, or a class for an expanded clone.

CDR3 DNA: TGTGCCAGCAGCCAAGACTGGCAGCGTTGGCGCGCCGGAGCTTTCTTT
CDR3 protein: CASSQDWQRWRAGAFF
D gene: NA
V gene: TRBV3-1
clone size: many
J gene: TRBJ1-1

CDR3 DNA: TGTGCCAGCAGCGCCTCGGACAGTAATTCACCCCTCCACTTT
CDR3 protein: CASSASDSNSPLHF
D gene: NA
V gene: TRBV9
clone size: many
J gene: TRBJ1-6

CDR3 DNA: TGTGCCAGCAGTGAGGCGGGAGGGAACACAGATACGCAGTATTTT
CDR3 protein: CASSEAGGNTDTQYF
D gene: TRBD2
V gene: TRBV6-1
clone size: many
J gene: TRBJ2-3

CDR3 DNA: TGCAGTGCTCGACAGAGCGGGGACACCTACGAGCAGTACTTC
CDR3 protein: CSARQSGDTYEQYF
D gene: NA
V gene: TRBV20-1
clone size: many
J gene: TRBJ2-7

CDR3 DNA: TGTGCCAGTAAGACAGGGTCAATGTGGAATGAGCAGTTCTTC
CDR3 protein: CASKTGSMWNEQFF
D gene: TRBD1
V gene: TRBV19
clone size: many
J gene: TRBJ2-1

CDR3 DNA: TGTGCCAGCAGTGTAGGGACAGGGGCCTACGAGCAGTACTTC
CDR3 protein: CASSVGTGAYEQYF
D gene: TRBD1
V gene: TRBV2
clone size: NA
J gene: TRBJ2-7

CDR3 DNA: TGCAGTCCTATCCCCGCCAGGGCAGGGTCCTACGAGCAGTACTTC
CDR3 protein: CSPIPARAGSYEQYF
D gene: NA
V gene: TRBV20-1
clone size: NA
J gene: TRBJ2-7

CDR3 DNA: TGTGCCTGGATAACAGGGTCCTATGAAGCTTTCTTT
CDR3 protein: CAWITGSYEAFF
D gene: NA
V gene: TRBV30
clone size: many
J gene: TRBJ1-1

CDR3 DNA: TGTGCCAGCAGCCCCCTTCCGGCAGATACGCAGTATTTT
CDR3 protein: CASSPLPADTQYF
D gene: NA
V gene: TRBV7-2
clone size: NA
J gene: TRBJ2-3

CDR3 DNA: TGCGCCAGCAGTGCTCCGGGACAGGGGCTGGGATCTGGAAACACCATATATTTT
CDR3 protein: CASSAPGQGLGSGNTIYF
D gene: TRBD1
V gene: TRBV10-2
clone size: NA
J gene: TRBJ1-3

CDR3 DNA: TGTGCCAGCAGTCCCGGTGTGAGCACTGAAGCTTTCTTT
CDR3 protein: CASSPGVSTEAFF
D gene: NA
V gene: TRBV12-3/TRBV12-4
clone size: many
J gene: TRBJ1-1

CDR3 DNA: TGTGCCACCAGCAGAGATTGGGGAAACACCATATATTTT
CDR3 protein: CATSRDWGNTIYF
D gene: NA
V gene: TRBV15
clone size: NA
J gene: TRBJ1-3

CDR3 DNA: TGTGCCAGCAGCTCGCACTACGAGCAGTACTTC
CDR3 protein: CASSSHYEQYF
D gene: NA
V gene: TRBV7-2
clone size: NA
J gene: TRBJ2-7

CDR3 DNA: TGTGCCAGCAGTGATCCAGGCCAGGTGGGGATAGGGAGCTACACCTTC
CDR3 protein: CASSDPGQVGIGSYTF
D gene: NA
V gene: TRBV6-1
clone size: NA
J gene: TRBJ1-2

CDR3 DNA: TGTGCCAGCATCCGACAGGGAGCGGTCGAGCAGTACTTC
CDR3 protein: CASIRQGAVEQYF
D gene: TRBD1
V gene: TRBV12-3/TRBV12-4
clone size: NA
J gene: TRBJ2-7

CDR3 DNA: TGTGCCACCAGACGGGACAGTACCTATGGCTACACCTTC
CDR3 protein: CATRRDSTYGYTF
D gene: TRBD1
V gene: TRBV15
clone size: NA
J gene: TRBJ1-2

CDR3 DNA: TGCAGTACTAGGAGCGGGAGAGACTACGGGCAGTACTTC
CDR3 protein: CSTRSGRDYGQYF
D gene: TRBD2
V gene: TRBV20-1
clone size: NA
J gene: TRBJ2-7

CDR3 DNA: TGTGCCAGTAGCCCAGGTAGAAGGAACACTGAAGCTTTCTTT
CDR3 protein: CASSPGRRNTEAFF
D gene: NA
V gene: TRBV19
clone size: NA
J gene: TRBJ1-1

CDR3 DNA: TGTGCCAGCAGTCCCGGACAGGGAGGTAGCAATCAGCCCCAGCATTTT
CDR3 protein: CASSPGQGGSNQPQHF
D gene: TRBD1
V gene: TRBV6-2/TRBV6-3
clone size: NA
J gene: TRBJ1-5

CDR3 DNA: TGTGCCATCGGACAGGGAAACACCATATATTTT
CDR3 protein: CAIGQGNTIYF
D gene: NA
V gene: TRBV10-3
clone size: NA
J gene: TRBJ1-3